Sequencing of this TCR beta chain was carried out in a study of T cell repertoires in cytomegalovirus infection. Study overall: Recently described HLA-C-restricted plus well-studied HLA-B-restricted CMV epitopes were used. Public signatures in TCR beta pointed to CMV infection and matching HLA type.

This clonotype was seen at least ten times. The antigen is undetermined. Using its own MiXCR run on the reads, TCRdb lists one record per CDR3 protein. Found here are about 830,000 distinct CDR3 sequences, 32% of them singletons; the top ten hold 12%. The CDR3 is 15 amino acids. The ends lost 5 bases at V and 4 bases at J; junction bases unmatched: 9. Germline lookup yields CDR1 SGHTA and CDR2 FQGNSA. Study findings and constraints: CMV-specific TCR beta clonotypes restricted by HLA-C dominated the ex vivo response.

The TCR comes from a human donor in good health (CMV status not recorded). Some clones in this sample may be carry-over from other donors' samples. The material sequenced was cultured CD8+ T cells from PBMCs, taken from culture after CMV antigen stimulation. The chain is built from TRBV7-2 and TRBJ2-7; 9 bases match TRBD1. The chain's CDR3 is CASSEGTGKGYEQYF. Here the CDR3 DNA reads TGTGCCAGCAGCGAAGGGACAGGGAAAGGGTACGAGCAGTACTTC.